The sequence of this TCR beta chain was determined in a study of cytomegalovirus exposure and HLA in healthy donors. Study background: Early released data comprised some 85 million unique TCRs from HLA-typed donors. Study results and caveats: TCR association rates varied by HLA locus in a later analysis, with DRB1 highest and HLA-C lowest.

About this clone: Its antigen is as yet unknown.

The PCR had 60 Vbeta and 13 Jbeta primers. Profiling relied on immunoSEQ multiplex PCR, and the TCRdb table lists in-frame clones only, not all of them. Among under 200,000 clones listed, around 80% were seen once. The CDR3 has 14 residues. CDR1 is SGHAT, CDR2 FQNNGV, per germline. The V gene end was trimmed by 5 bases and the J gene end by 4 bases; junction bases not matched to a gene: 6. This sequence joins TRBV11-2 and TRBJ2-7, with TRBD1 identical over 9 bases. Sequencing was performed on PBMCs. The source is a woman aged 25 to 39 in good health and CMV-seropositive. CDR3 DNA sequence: TGTGCCAGCAGCCAGGGGACAGGGACTTACGAGCAGTACTTC. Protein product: CASSQGTGTYEQYF.